This TCR beta chain was retrieved from a study of blood T cell repertoires in COVID-19. Study-wide background: Donors in the United States, Italy and Spain gave samples during acute or convalescent COVID-19. Nucleic acid was either cDNA or gDNA, and it came from T cells, B-cell-depleted T cells, or PBMCs.

Germline loops: CDR1 MNHEY, CDR2 SVGAGI. The CDR3 runs to 14 residues. V lost 7 bases to trimming and J lost 3 bases; unmatched junction nucleotides: 5. Original data processing: Reference gene primer amplification gave estimated nucleated cell counts. Profiling relied on immunoSEQ multiplex PCR, and the TCRdb table lists in-frame clones only, not all of them. V, J and clone size derive from that table, while D and trimming were established from the DNA sequence. Here the sample spans about 37,000 clones, about 87% being singletons. This clonotype was sampled from a human donor in a cohort sampled during active COVID-19. The chain has TRBV6-5 and TRBJ1-2, with 10 nucleotides matching TRBD1. Sequences were obtained from peripheral blood. DNA of the CDR3: TGTGCCAGCACCAGGACAGGGGGATACTATGGCTACACCTTC. It encodes CASTRTGGYYGYTF.